The clone carrying this TCR beta chain was seen a handful of times. Rectal tissue came from one to two pinch biopsies taken at colonoscopy. The method was immunoSEQ multiplex PCR; TCRdb's version includes in-frame clones alone and lacks a portion of them. Of 30,000 to 40,000 clones listed, roughly four fifths are singletons. The sample originates from a study of pediatric ulcerative colitis. The CDR3 loop spans 18 amino acids. Germline CDR1 reads LNHDA; CDR2 reads SQIVND (reference sequence). The V gene end was trimmed by 5 bases and the J gene end by 7 bases; junction bases not matched to a gene: 16.

The chain couples TRBV19 to TRBJ2-2, with 10 bases fitting TRBD2. The sequencing input was gut tissue. This clonotype was sampled from a boy aged 5-17 years with severe ulcerative colitis. CDR3 in amino acids: CASSVPLAGAALNGELFF. CDR3 nucleotides: TGTGCCAGTAGTGTACCCCTAGCGGGGGCCGCTTTGAACGGGGAGCTGTTTTTT. The entire variable domain, with the rest obtained from reference TRBV19 and TRBJ2-2, is as follows: DGGITQSPKYLFRKEGQNVTLSCEQNLNHDAMYWYRQDPGQGLRLIYYSQIVNDFQKGDIAEGYSVSREKKESFPLTVTSAQKNPTAFYLCASSVPLAGAALNGELFFGEGSRLTVL.